Listed below are T cell receptor beta chains from one sample, sequenced in a study of blood T cell repertoires in COVID-19. Sequenced by immunoSEQ multiplex PCR; TCRdb stores in-frame clones only, minus some. The data show roughly 220,000 clones, 85% to 90% seen once. Sequencing was performed on PBMCs or T cells enriched from blood (not recorded which). Receptor source: a woman younger than 35 in a cohort exposed to, infected with or recovered from COVID-19 (not recorded which). The CDR3 runs from the conserved cysteine through the conserved F or W. Fields, in order: J gene, clone size, V gene, D gene, CDR3 DNA, CDR3 protein. A D gene is named only where the DNA matches it firmly. Size tells how often a clone was seen (once, few, many) or the class of an expanded clone, and some rows leave it out.

TRBJ2-2 | NA | TRBV9 | NA | TGTGCCAGCACCCGGGACACCACGAACACCGGGGAGCTGTTTTTT | CASTRDTTNTGELFF
TRBJ1-4 | NA | TRBV2 | TRBD1 | TGTGCCACCCTTCCGCTATCGGGACAGGCTAATGAAAAACTGTTTTTT | CATLPLSGQANEKLFF
TRBJ2-3 | few | TRBV5-6 | NA | TGTGCCAGCAGCTTTGCCTTAACTAGCACAGATACGCAGTATTTT | CASSFALTSTDTQYF
TRBJ2-1 | NA | TRBV7-3 | TRBD2 | TGTGCCAGCAGCTTAACGGTCCAGCGGGGCTACAATGAGCAGTTCTTC | CASSLTVQRGYNEQFF
TRBJ1-5 | NA | TRBV2 | TRBD1 | TGTGCCAGCAGCCTGGGACAGGGGTACAATCAGCCCCAGCATTTT | CASSLGQGYNQPQHF
TRBJ2-1 | NA | TRBV3-1/TRBV3-2 | TRBD1 | TGTGCCAGCAGCCAAACCTTGGGACAGGGAGGTACGAATGAGCAGTTCTTC | CASSQTLGQGGTNEQFF
TRBJ2-7 | NA | TRBV10-3 | TRBD1 | TGTGCCATCAGGGAGGACAGGGGGCTAACCTACGAGCAGTACTTC | CAIREDRGLTYEQYF
TRBJ2-1 | NA | TRBV4-1 | TRBD1 | TGCGCCAGCAGCCAAGATACAGGGGGACCCTACAATGAGCAGTTCTTC | CASSQDTGGPYNEQFF
TRBJ2-7 | NA | TRBV12-3/TRBV12-4 | NA | TGTGCCAGTGGAGGAGGTGGTTTCTACGAGCAGTACTTC | CASGGGGFYEQYF
TRBJ1-2 | NA | TRBV5-4 | NA | TGTGCCAGCAGCTCCCAGCGGGGAGATAATGGCTACACCTTC | CASSSQRGDNGYTF
TRBJ2-3 | NA | TRBV6-5 | TRBD2 | TGTGCCAGCAATCGGGACTACACAGATACGCAGTATTTT | CASNRDYTDTQYF
TRBJ2-2 | NA | TRBV5-1 | NA | TGCGCCAGCAGCTTGGGAGACAGGACCGGGGAGCTGTTTTTT | CASSLGDRTGELFF
TRBJ1-6 | NA | TRBV18 | TRBD1 | TGTGCCAGCTCACCATCTAACAGGGGGCTGTCACCCCTCCACTTT | CASSPSNRGLSPLHF
TRBJ2-7 | NA | TRBV6-5 | NA | TGTGCCAGCAGTTACTCAACAGGTCACTCCTACGAGCAGTACTTC | CASSYSTGHSYEQYF
TRBJ2-7 | NA | TRBV7-3 | TRBD2 | TGTGCCAGCAGCTTAAAGGCTAGCGGCTACGAGCAGTACTTC | CASSLKASGYEQYF
TRBJ1-2 | NA | TRBV6-2/TRBV6-3 | NA | TGTGCCAGCAGTAGAGCACAGTATGGCTACACCTTC | CASSRAQYGYTF
TRBJ1-1 | NA | TRBV5-1 | NA | TGCGCCAGTCGACGGATGTTCCAGGGGCTCATTGGTTACACTGAAGCTTTCTTT | CASRRMFQGLIGYTEAFF
TRBJ2-1 | NA | TRBV6-1 | TRBD2 | TGTGCCAGCAGTGAAGGACTAGCGGGAGTTGGTGAGCAGTTCTTC | CASSEGLAGVGEQFF
TRBJ2-7 | NA | TRBV19 | NA | TGTGCCAGTGGGGACATCTACGAGCAGTACTTC | CASGDIYEQYF
TRBJ1-1 | NA | TRBV2 | NA | TGTGCCAGCACGTTGACACCTAACACTGAAGCTTTCTTT | CASTLTPNTEAFF
TRBJ1-2 | NA | TRBV2 | NA | TGTGCCAGCAGTGAAGGGATCCAGGGCAATGGCTACACCTTC | CASSEGIQGNGYTF
TRBJ2-7 | NA | TRBV27 | NA | TGTGCCAGCAGTTTATCTCGGCTTCCCCGGGGAACCTACGAGCAGTACTTC | CASSLSRLPRGTYEQYF
TRBJ1-1 | NA | TRBV6-1 | NA | TGTGCCAGCAGTGAAGGAGCGGGGTCGAACACTGAAGCTTTCTTT | CASSEGAGSNTEAFF
TRBJ1-5 | NA | TRBV19 | TRBD1 | TGTGCCAGTAGTGTAGGACAGGGGCGAGGCAATCAGCCCCAGCATTTT | CASSVGQGRGNQPQHF
TRBJ2-1 | NA | TRBV25-1 | NA | TGTGCCAGCAGTGTTGTGGGGCCGGACAATGAGCAGTTCTTC | CASSVVGPDNEQFF
TRBJ1-1 | NA | TRBV5-1 | NA | TGCGCCAGCAGCTCCGGGGGGAGGACTGAAGCTTTCTTT | CASSSGGRTEAFF
TRBJ2-7 | NA | TRBV5-5 | NA | TGTGCCAGCAGCTTAGGTGCAGGGCCAACCTACGAGCAGTACTTC | CASSLGAGPTYEQYF
TRBJ1-2 | once | TRBV13 | TRBD1 | TGTGCCAGCAGCTATAATACAGGGGGTGATGGCTACACCTTC | CASSYNTGGDGYTF
TRBJ2-7 | NA | TRBV7-8 | NA | TGTGCCAGCAGCGTCGGACTCTCCTACGAGCAGTACTTC | CASSVGLSYEQYF
TRBJ1-2 | NA | TRBV5-5 | TRBD1 | TGTGCCAGCAGCTTATTCAGGACAGGAACCAACTATGGCTACACCTTC | CASSLFRTGTNYGYTF
TRBJ2-3 | NA | TRBV30 | NA | TGTGCCTGGAGTGGCGGGCCTCCCGTGGGGACGCAGTATTTT | CAWSGGPPVGTQYF
TRBJ2-2 | once | TRBV5-1 | NA | TGCGCCAGCAGCTTGCCAGGTCCGAACACCGGGGAGCTGTTTTTT | CASSLPGPNTGELFF
TRBJ2-6 | NA | TRBV10-2 | TRBD1 | TGCGCCAGCAGTGGGGCGGACAGGGGAGGCTCTGGGGCCAACGTCCTGACTTTC | CASSGADRGGSGANVLTF
TRBJ2-5 | NA | TRBV12-5 | NA | TGTGCTAGTGGGACTTTAGAGACCCAGTACTTC | CASGTLETQYF
TRBJ2-7 | NA | TRBV5-4 | NA | TGTGCCAGCAGCTTGGAGAATCTCAGCTCCTACGAGCAGTACTTC | CASSLENLSSYEQYF
TRBJ1-2 | NA | TRBV11-2 | NA | TGTGCCAGCAGCACCCACGGTAAAATTAACTATGGCTACACCTTC | CASSTHGKINYGYTF
TRBJ1-1 | NA | TRBV7-8 | TRBD1 | TGTGCCAGTATCAGGGGGCTGGACACTGAAGCTTTCTTT | CASIRGLDTEAFF
TRBJ1-1 | NA | TRBV2 | TRBD1 | TGTGCCAGCAGTTCGGACAGGGGGAACACTGAAGCTTTCTTT | CASSSDRGNTEAFF
TRBJ1-6 | NA | TRBV24-1 | TRBD1 | TGTGCCACCAGTGATTTCGGGGGACAGGGCCAACCTGGGGCTTCACCCCTCCACTTT | CATSDFGGQGQPGASPLHF
TRBJ1-1 | once | TRBV7-9 | TRBD1 | TGTGCCAGCAGCTTAGCGGGACAGTGGGGAAACACTGAAGCTTTCTTT | CASSLAGQWGNTEAFF
TRBJ2-5 | NA | TRBV28 | NA | TGTGCCAGCAGTTTCGATCAGGGGCGGGAGACCCAGTACTTC | CASSFDQGRETQYF
TRBJ2-2 | NA | TRBV6-1 | TRBD1 | TGTGCCAGCAGTGCCCGCGGTTCCCGGGACAGGAACACCGGGGAGCTGTTTTTT | CASSARGSRDRNTGELFF
TRBJ2-1 | NA | TRBV5-1 | TRBD2 | TGCGCCAGCAGCTTGGGGCGGGAGGGGGCCTACAATGAGCAGTTCTTC | CASSLGREGAYNEQFF
TRBJ1-5 | NA | TRBV15 | NA | TGTGCCACCAGCAGAGATCTGGGGCAGCCACCCCTCAGCCCCCAGCATTTT | CATSRDLGQPPLSPQHF
TRBJ2-1 | NA | TRBV27 | NA | TGTGCCAGCAGTTCCTACCCTCCCAGGGCTGAGCAGTTCTTC | CASSSYPPRAEQFF
TRBJ1-1 | NA | TRBV2 | TRBD1 | TGTGCCAGCAGTGACGGGCAGGGGGCTACTGAAGCTTTCTTT | CASSDGQGATEAFF
TRBJ2-1 | NA | TRBV19 | TRBD2 | TGTGCCAGTAGTTTGGGACTAGCGGGGTCCAATGAGCAGTTCTTC | CASSLGLAGSNEQFF
TRBJ2-1 | NA | TRBV5-6 | NA | TGTGCCAGCAGCTTGTTACAGGGGAGGCGGGAGCAGTTCTTC | CASSLLQGRREQFF
TRBJ1-1 | NA | TRBV6-5 | NA | TGTGCCAGCAGCATACAGGGTATGAACACTGAAGCTTTCTTT | CASSIQGMNTEAFF
TRBJ1-5 | NA | TRBV29-1 | TRBD1 | TGCAGCGTCGCCGGGACAGGGGGTTACAATCAGCCCCAGCATTTT | CSVAGTGGYNQPQHF
TRBJ2-1 | NA | TRBV12-5 | TRBD2 | TGTGCTAGTGGTTTTTTAGCTCTAGCGGGCGATTACAATGAGCAGTTCTTC | CASGFLALAGDYNEQFF
TRBJ2-1 | NA | TRBV6-5 | TRBD2 | TGTGCCAGCAGTTCCCTGCCAGCGGGAGTACAGGGTGAGCAGTTCTTC | CASSSLPAGVQGEQFF
TRBJ1-4 | NA | TRBV3-1/TRBV3-2 | TRBD1 | TGTGCCAGCAGCCAGGGGCCAGGGGGAGAGGAAAAACTGTTTTTT | CASSQGPGGEEKLFF